This note documents a single T cell receptor beta chain sequence. It has no known antigen specificity. There are no base qualities to consult, and no much larger clone falls within one base. The source of the sample is a study of cytomegalovirus exposure and HLA in healthy donors (dated by TCRdb to 2016 to 2017). Context from the whole study: An earlier analysis of a few hundred of the donors reported about 260 Gb of sequence data and 95 million to 130 million unique TCR beta sequences obtained from around 170 million T cells. Among 398 genotyped donors of the cohort, an average of around 240,000 unique TCR beta nucleotide sequences were sequenced per donor, roughly 20% of them non-productive. The number of donors typed differed by locus, with roughly 620-640 for A, B, C, DRB1 and DQB1, around 520 for DQA1, approximately 570 for DPA1, and 472 for DPB1. The study profiled the T cell repertoires of 550 to 700 subjects by immunosequencing and related them to cytomegalovirus serostatus. Of the 300 to 500 genotyped donors, roughly 76% were placed in the genetic ancestry cluster associated with self-reported Caucasian donors. In a later analysis, previously published TCR beta repertoires from 600 to 850 donors were re-analyzed and high-resolution HLA genotyping was added so that TCR occurrence patterns could be studied. All discovery cohort repertoires had been generated using a single sequencing platform. High-throughput TCR immunosequencing, statistical association of individual TCRs with disease status, and machine learning were combined to predict cytomegalovirus infection status. The aim of the study was to test whether cataloging public T cell receptors could identify signatures of past pathogen exposure. In addition to the first cohort of approximately 670 subjects, a separate validation cohort of 120 different subjects was used. Both class I and class II loci were covered by HLA typing, at four-digit resolution. Genome-wide SNP genotypes for about three fifths of the 666 donors were used in a later genetic analysis, which treated that subset as a discovery cohort. To decide whether each TCR beta V gene segment behaved as functional or pseudogenic, an earlier analysis of some 580 of the donors relied on high-throughput TCR beta sequencing. An early release that covered some 640 HLA-typed donors contained about 300 gigabases of sequencing data and roughly 84 million unique TCR sequences. The later analysis used no new phenotypic data to find candidate immune exposures, relying instead on TCR beta sequences and their occurrence across donors. Five DR-DQ haplotypes were handled as single units for association and clustering because linkage in the cohort was strong. Donor age, sex, ethnicity and CMV serostatus were compiled together with the repertoire data.

Libraries were made using the immunoSEQ multiplex PCR assay. A mixture of 60 forward primers for TCR Vbeta segments and 13 reverse primers for TCR Jbeta segments was used in the multiplex PCR. A multiplex PCR assay on genomic DNA amplified the CDR3 region of rearranged TCR beta genes. On the Illumina HiSeq System, the amplified TCR beta libraries were sequenced as 87-base-pair reads. Under the source paper's analysis protocol: Across the 666 repertoires, a later analysis counted tens of millions of unique TCR beta chains, 9 million to 14 million of which were shared by at least two donors. Raw reads were error-corrected and collapsed into unique sequences by a nearest-neighbor algorithm in which closely related sequences were merged to remove PCR and sequencing errors. To assign V, D and J gene segments, CDR3 sequences were aligned to IMGT reference sequences. For a sequence to be retained, a match of at least six nucleotides to both a V gene segment and a J gene segment was required. Rearrangements were classified as productive when the CDR3 lacked stop codons and remained in frame with V and J, and all other rearrangements were classified as non-productive. CDR3 was defined according to IMGT convention as the region running from the second conserved V-encoded cysteine to the conserved J-encoded phenylalanine. Sequences without an unambiguous match to a single V gene segment were excluded from the earlier analysis of approximately 560 of the donors. An earlier analysis of several hundred of the donors called V segments functional above 56.7% productive rearrangements and segregating when the between-donor standard deviation exceeded 5%. To diagnose cytomegalovirus status from the catalog of TCR beta chain sequences, a statistical classification framework was built. In a later analysis, TCR nucleotide sequences were compared against IMGT/GENE-DB human TR gene sequences so that V and J genes could be assigned. Using the TCRdist pipeline, a later analysis assigned CDR3 sequences along with most-parsimonious VDJ recombination scenarios. In a later analysis, every TCR beta chain was defined by the combination of its CDR3 amino acid sequence and its V-gene family, and reads without a unique V-gene family were dropped. In a later analysis, a few hundred highly shared, low-generation-probability nucleotide sequences were removed to address suspected cross-contamination and a sequencing artifact. In a later analysis, a clonal expansion index for each public chain was calculated from normalized within-repertoire ranks of inferred template counts. In a later analysis, generation probabilities were computed using a VDJ recombination model fitted to out-of-frame rearrangements, and the results were checked against IGoR. A later analysis scored TCR-TCR, TCR-HLA and TCR-CMV co-occurrence with hypergeometric tests, applying a repertoire-size bias correction to TCR pairs. In a later analysis, false discovery rates were estimated by permuting HLA or CMV assignments 20 times. A later analysis grouped co-occurring TCRs with DBSCAN, adding TCRdist sequence similarity when clustering within HLA-allele-positive subsets. Repertoires with fewer than 30,000 or more than 120,000 public chains were left out of co-occurrence clustering, as were about five repertoires with anomalous nucleotide sharing. TCRdb retrieved this table from immuneACCESS and kept in-frame rearrangements only. Not all clones are present; in checked studies, unresolved V genes account for under half, and no reason is known for the remainder. V, J and clone size are those of that table, while D and trimming were read from the DNA. This sample is represented by more than 90,000 clones; roughly 80% of them were singletons. The top ten hold 22% of the sample.

What the work shows at the level of the full study, not this receptor alone: At a false discovery rate of 0.05, a later analysis linked fewer than 20,000 TCR beta sequences to specific HLA alleles. According to the authors, the approach could potentially be generalized to other disease states and immunological phenotypes. Because the 87-base-pair reads could not distinguish some IMGT-functional V segments, including TRBV6-2 and TRBV6-3, those segments were excluded. An association between a missense DCLRE1C variant and V-gene and J-gene trimming of TCR beta chains was found in a later genetic analysis and replicated in an independent cohort. Assigning TCR associations to individual alleles was difficult when HLA alleles, especially DR and DQ, strongly co-occurred. The presence/absence analyses assumed that sequencing depth was roughly uniform across donors, and that assumption may not be true. In a later analysis, several top co-occurrence clusters were reported to appear linked to parvovirus B19, influenza, CMV and Epstein-Barr virus. Broadly in line with IMGT annotations, most TCR beta V segments showed up in productive rearrangements about 90% or about 30% of the time in an earlier analysis of several hundred of the donors. A total of 150 or so TCR beta chains were listed by the study as associated with cytomegalovirus. Most TCR sequences were observed very rarely across donors, whereas some public TCRs were present in many individuals. Correlated functional status among segregating V segments might be attributable to linkage disequilibrium, but an unknown experimental factor could not be ruled out. In a later analysis, HLA-associated TCR beta chains showed more clonal expansion and lower generation probabilities than non-associated chains that were equally common. Immune exposure information for the cohort was limited to CMV serostatus. Because counts were too low, roughly 17 rarely observed V segments, including chromosome 9 orphons, were left out of the earlier analysis of approximately 580 of the donors. Most CMV-associated TCR beta chains appeared to be HLA-restricted in a later analysis, and the HLA associations seemed to be driven largely by CMV exposure. Because HLA typing was unavailable for some donors at each locus, only the typed subset was used in association tests. Cytomegalovirus status was reported to be diagnosed by the classifier with high specificity and sensitivity in both the original and validation cohorts. A few of the identified cytomegalovirus-associated TCR beta chains were confirmed in vitro to be specific for cytomegalovirus antigens. A further reported finding was that TCR beta sequences accurately predicted the HLA-A and HLA-B alleles for most subjects in the first cohort. A cluster of highly shared sequence variants was judged likely to be a technical artifact of the sequencing pipeline. This cohort had only TCR beta chains sequenced, and the lack of alpha or paired-chain data limited which features could be detected. In a later analysis, the rate of TCR association differed among HLA loci, with DRB1 alleles having the most associated TCRs and HLA-C alleles having the fewest. According to a later genetic analysis, donors in an Asian-associated ancestry cluster had fewer N-insertions in productive TCRs than the roughly 700-donor mean.

In total, roughly 710 healthy bone marrow donors made up the cohort. At the time of sampling, every cohort member was nominally healthy, though immune exposures that went unrecorded were likely present. The donor tested CMV seropositive, placing the donor among the 250 to 350 seropositive members of the cohort. A peripheral blood sample was provided by each donor, and peripheral blood mononuclear cells were used for TCR beta sequencing. Genomic DNA was extracted from the blood cell samples with the Qiagen DNeasy Blood Extraction Kit. CDR1 GTSNPN and CDR2 SVGIG were looked up in the germline V gene (reference sequence). Trimming removed 0 bases from V and 9 bases from J, leaving 15 bases between the germline ends. There are 14 amino acids in the CDR3, from cysteine to phenylalanine inclusive. Only the CDR3 DNA stays, 42 bases, in frame from base 1.

The sequence joins TRBV30 to TRBJ2-1, and the D gene may be TRBD1, 6 bases matching. The clonotype comes from a man aged 30 to 39 in good health and CMV-seropositive. The sample consisted of PBMCs. The sequenced DNA is TGTGCCTGGAGTGTATTGTCAGGGGAAAGTGAGCAGTTCTTC. Translation gives CAWSVLSGESEQFF.